This T cell receptor beta chain stems from a study of blood T cell repertoires in COVID-19. Here immunoSEQ multiplex PCR was the method, and the copy in TCRdb shows in-frame clones only, minus some. The profile shows over 85,000 clones, about 79% of them singletons. The receptor's source is a man in his fifties or sixties with acute or convalescent COVID-19. Specimen: peripheral blood.

The CDR3 loop is CASSYSGGAHQPQHF. The CDR3 region has the DNA TGTGCCAGCAGTTACTCAGGAGGGGCCCATCAGCCCCAGCATTTT. The chain is built from TRBV6-6 and TRBJ1-5; D is perhaps TRBD1 (5 bases). Germline values: CDR1 MNHNY, CDR2 SVGAGI (reference sequence). This CDR3 has 15 amino acids. V was pared by 0 bases and J by 5 bases, with 11 bases between.